One sample yielded the 27 T cell receptor beta chains listed below, sequenced in a study of T cell responses to AZD1222 COVID-19 vaccine. Assay: immunoSEQ multiplex PCR; the TCRdb copy retains only in-frame clones and omits some. The data hold about 150,000 clones, with 88% observed a single time. The specimen comprised peripheral blood, sampled on day 0 of AZD1222 vaccination. The receptors derive from an adult in good health.

The chain is built from TRBV4-1 and TRBJ2-1; a weak D match, TRBD2 (6 bases). This CDR3 region has 14 residues. The V end lost 1 base, the J end lost 8 bases, and 12 bases lay between the germline ends. CDR1 and CDR2 (germline): MGHRA, YSYEKL. The CDR3 DNA sequence: TGCGCCAGCAGCCAAGGGGCGGGGTTCGATGAGCAGTTCTTC. It codes for CASSQGAGFDEQFF.

The CDR3 bases are TGTGCCAGCAATTCCCCAACTGGGAGAAATCAGCCCCAGCATTTT. This gives the protein CASNSPTGRNQPQHF. The V gene is TRBV28, the J gene TRBJ1-5; D ambiguous. The V and J ends lost 7 bases and 4 bases respectively, with 17 bases between them. In germline, CDR1 is MDHEN, CDR2 SYDVKM. The CDR3 consists of 15 residues.

This chain connects TRBV6-5 to TRBJ1-2, with D unresolved. Trimming took 6 bases from V and 8 from J, leaving 19 bases between them. CDR1 and CDR2 from the germline V gene are MNHEY and SVGAGI. CDR3 length: 14 residues. The CDR3 spells CASRTSGPNAGYTF. CDR3 sequence (DNA): TGTGCCAGCAGGACAAGTGGGCCCAATGCGGGCTACACCTTC.

The chain uses TRBV3-1 (or the pseudogene TRBV3-2) and TRBJ2-2; 8 bases line up with TRBD1. With 7 bases clipped from V and 3 bases from J, the junction kept 7 bases outside the gene matches. Germline V gene sequence: CDR1 LGHDT, CDR2 YNNKEL (reference sequence). CDR3 length: 15 residues. For the CDR3, the DNA is TGTGCCAGCACCAGGGGGCTGTCGGACACCGGGGAGCTGTTTTTT. Encoded protein: CASTRGLSDTGELFF.

The chain is built from TRBV7-6 and TRBJ2-5; 8 bases align to TRBD2. Germline CDR1 reads SGHVS; CDR2 reads FNYEAQ. This CDR3 is 16 amino acids long. V shed 3 bases and J 3 bases; nucleotides not matched to a gene: 9. The CDR3 loop is CASSFPGLEIEETQYF. The DNA of the CDR3 is TGTGCCAGCAGCTTTCCGGGACTAGAGATTGAAGAGACCCAGTACTTC.

V gene TRBV5-1 combines with J gene TRBJ2-7, with TRBD1 matching over 10 bases. Germline V CDR1 and CDR2: SGHRS, YFSETQ. This CDR3 comprises 15 residues. Unmatched junction bases numbered 13, after V lost 4 bases and J lost 9 bases. The CDR3 coding sequence is TGCGCCAGCAGCCCTCGGACAGGGGGAGGGAACTGGCAGTACTTC. Its protein product is CASSPRTGGGNWQYF.

In this sample, this clone turned up once. The V call is TRBV6-5, the J call TRBJ2-7, with no clear D. The CDR3 spans 13 residues. Trimming shortened V by 5 bases and J by 2 bases, and 10 bases separated the two germline ends. Germline CDR1 MNHEY, CDR2 SVGAGI. The CDR3 DNA is TGTGCCAGCAGTCTCAACTTCGCCTACGAGCAGTACTTC. Its translation is CASSLNFAYEQYF.

This sequence joins TRBV4-3 and TRBJ2-7; D gene unclear. The V gene's germline CDR1 is LGHNA and CDR2 YSLEER. V lost 0 bases to trimming and J lost 3 bases, with 12 bases between them. The CDR3 spans 15 residues. DNA for the CDR3: TGCGCCAGCAGCCAAGATGCTACCCTGTACTACGAGCAGTACTTC. Translated, it gives CASSQDATLYYEQYF.

The genes are TRBV7-2 and TRBJ1-5; D call uncertain. Per the germline V gene, CDR1 is SGHTA and CDR2 is FQGNSA. Trimming shortened V by 0 bases and J by 6 bases, and 12 bases separated the two germline ends. The CDR3 loop spans 15 amino acids. Here the CDR3 reads CASSLAFGGFQPQHF. The CDR3 DNA reads as TGTGCCAGCAGCTTAGCGTTTGGCGGTTTTCAGCCCCAGCATTTT.

This rearrangement joins TRBV3-1 (or the pseudogene TRBV3-2) to TRBJ2-2, with D hard to call. This CDR3 spans 15 amino acids. Germline V gene lookup returns CDR1 LGHDT and CDR2 YNNKEL (reference sequence). The germline V and J ends were trimmed by 1 base and 4 bases, with 10 bases remaining between them. CDR3 nucleotide sequence: TGTGCCAGCAGCCAAGTTGGCAGTAGCACCGGGGAGCTGTTTTTT. It yields the protein CASSQVGSSTGELFF.

The V gene is TRBV19, the J gene TRBJ2-6; D not resolved. V was trimmed by 5 bases and J by 0 bases, leaving 14 bases between them. The CDR3 extends over 17 amino acids. Germline CDR1 LNHDA, CDR2 SQIVND (reference sequence). DNA of the CDR3: TGTGCCAGTAGTGGATCCCGGGTTTCCTCTGGGGCCAACGTCCTGACTTTC. This codes for CASSGSRVSSGANVLTF. Together with reference TRBV19 and TRBJ2-6, the CDR3 gives the full variable domain: DGGITQSPKYLFRKEGQNVTLSCEQNLNHDAMYWYRQDPGQGLRLIYYSQIVNDFQKGDIAEGYSVSREKKESFPLTVTSAQKNPTAFYLCASSGSRVSSGANVLTFGAGSRLTVL.

The rearrangement links TRBV7-8 to TRBJ1-6, with 9 bases that match TRBD1. J gave up 7 bases and V 6 bases, and 13 bases lay outside the gene matches. The CDR3 sequence is 17 residues long. Germline CDR1 SGHVS, CDR2 FQNEAQ. The DNA of the CDR3 is TGTGCCAGCAGTTGGCACCCGGGACAGGGTTCAAATTCACCCCTCCACTTT. Encoded protein: CASSWHPGQGSNSPLHF.

V gene TRBV15 combines with J gene TRBJ1-4, with TRBD1 as a possible D gene (5 bases). The V end was cut by 5 bases, the J end by 7 bases, with 17 bases between. This CDR3 region has 15 residues. CDR1 is LNHNV, CDR2 YYDKDF, per germline (reference sequence). CDR3 sequence: CATSYRGPGGEKLFF. The DNA of the CDR3 is TGTGCCACCAGCTACCGGGGACCGGGAGGTGAAAAACTGTTTTTT.

Remarks on this clone: This sample includes further DNA sequences coding for the same CDR3. This sequence joins TRBV19 and TRBJ1-1; TRBD1 might be the D (5 bases). The length of the CDR3 is 14 residues. The V gene's germline CDR1 is LNHDA and CDR2 SQIVND (reference sequence). Trimming took 3 bases from V and 0 from J, leaving 8 bases between them. CDR3 in amino acids: CASSIQGMNTEAFF. CDR3 nucleotide sequence: TGTGCCAGTAGTATCCAGGGCATGAACACTGAAGCTTTCTTT. The full variable domain, rest sourced from reference TRBV19 and TRBJ1-1, is DGGITQSPKYLFRKEGQNVTLSCEQNLNHDAMYWYRQDPGQGLRLIYYSQIVNDFQKGDIAEGYSVSREKKESFPLTVTSAQKNPTAFYLCASSIQGMNTEAFFGQGTRLTVV.

The rearrangement uses TRBV28 and TRBJ2-7, with TRBD2 matching over 10 bases. Germline V gene sequence: CDR1 MDHEN, CDR2 SYDVKM. The CDR3 spans 15 residues. The V segment lost 5 bases and the J segment 7 bases; nucleotides outside the gene matches: 11. CDR3: CASSRSGGSWREQYF. As DNA, the CDR3 is TGTGCCAGCAGTCGTAGCGGGGGGTCTTGGAGAGAGCAGTACTTC.

This clone was detected a few times. J is TRBJ2-5 and V is TRBV10-3; no firm D call. V lost 8 bases and J 5 bases, leaving 12 bases between the germline ends. This CDR3 is 12 amino acids long. Germline loops: CDR1 ENHRY, CDR2 SYGVKD. CDR3 amino acids: CAIGRNLETQYF. The CDR3 nucleotides are TGTGCCATCGGTAGGAATTTGGAGACCCAGTACTTC.

This chain connects TRBV14 to TRBJ1-2; D not resolved. Trimming cost V 4 bases and J 4 bases, with 28 bases left between them. The CDR3 contains 19 residues. Germline CDR1 and CDR2: SGHDN and FVKESK. The CDR3 spells CASSPGSGTTRSGLYGYTF. DNA of the CDR3: TGTGCCAGCAGCCCCGGTTCGGGCACAACTAGAAGTGGGCTCTATGGCTACACCTTC.

This rearrangement joins TRBV6-5 to TRBJ2-7, with 9 nucleotides matching TRBD1. Looked up from germline, CDR1 is MNHEY and CDR2 is SVGAGI. This CDR3 has 15 amino acids. V shed 6 bases, J shed 0 bases, and the junction held 6 bases outside the gene matches. CDR3 DNA sequence: TGTGCCAGCAGCCGGGACAGGGTTAGCTCCTACGAGCAGTACTTC. Translated: CASSRDRVSSYEQYF.

The CDR3 sequence is CASSRRTGASTDTQYF. The DNA for the CDR3 is TGTGCCAGCAGCCGAAGGACAGGGGCTAGCACAGATACGCAGTATTTT. V gene TRBV11-2 combines with J gene TRBJ2-3; TRBD1 agrees at 9 bases. CDR1 and CDR2 from the germline V gene are SGHAT and FQNNGV. This CDR3 has 16 residues. Unmatched junction bases numbered 6, after V lost 5 bases and J lost 0 bases.

This clone was recorded a few times. V is TRBV10-3 and J is TRBJ1-2; 11 nucleotides agree with TRBD1. Germline CDR1 is ENHRY and CDR2 is SYGVKD. The CDR3 covers 17 residues. The ends lost 0 bases at V and 2 bases at J; junction bases unmatched: 5. The CDR3 coding sequence is TGTGCCATCAGTGAGTCAGGGACAGGGGGGAGCAACTATGGCTACACCTTC. It yields the protein CAISESGTGGSNYGYTF.

The rearrangement uses TRBV5-1 and TRBJ1-5, with 7 bases fitting TRBD1. Trimming removed 4 bases from V and 4 bases from J; junction bases left unmatched: 8. Germline assignment: CDR1 SGHRS and CDR2 YFSETQ. The CDR3 has 15 amino acids. CDR3 coding DNA: TGCGCCAGCAGCCCGGGGACAGTCGAAAATCAGCCCCAGCATTTT. Amino acids: CASSPGTVENQPQHF.

This clone has more than one count but fewer than ten. The chain combines TRBV19 with TRBJ1-5, with 7 bases lining up with TRBD1. Trimming cost V 5 bases and J 1 base; bases outside gene matches: 11. The CDR3 is 17 residues long. Germline V gives CDR1 LNHDA, CDR2 SQIVND (reference sequence). The CDR3 region is CASSGGATGSSNQPQHF. CDR3 bases: TGTGCCAGTAGTGGAGGGGCGACAGGGTCGAGCAATCAGCCCCAGCATTTT.

The chain links TRBV7-2 to TRBJ1-1; D might be TRBD1 (6 bases). Germline V gene data show CDR1 as SGHTA and CDR2 as FQGNSA. Trimming took 1 base from V and 5 from J, leaving 11 bases between them. This CDR3 is built from 14 residues. CDR3 amino acids: CASSLGGGQTEAFF. The CDR3 nucleotides read TGTGCCAGCAGCTTAGGGGGGGGACAAACTGAAGCTTTCTTT.

As for this clone: Other DNA sequences in this specimen translate into the identical CDR3. The V gene is TRBV27, the J gene TRBJ1-2, with 8 bases that match TRBD1. The trim removed 2 bases at V and 0 bases at J, leaving 2 bases unmatched. Looked up from germline, CDR1 is MNHEY and CDR2 is SMNVEV (reference sequence). The CDR3 consists of 15 residues. CDR3 region: CASSLGRGPNYGYTF. In nucleotides, the CDR3 is TGTGCCAGCAGTTTAGGCAGGGGGCCTAACTATGGCTACACCTTC.

V is TRBV25-1 and J is TRBJ2-3; perhaps D is TRBD1 or TRBD2 (5 bases each). This CDR3 has 15 residues. V lost 5 bases and J 1 base, leaving 13 bases between the germline ends. Germline V gives CDR1 MGHDK, CDR2 SYGVNS. CDR3 DNA: TGTGCCAGCAGTACAGTAGAGGGGCGCACAGATACGCAGTATTTT. Protein sequence: CASSTVEGRTDTQYF.

The chain's CDR3 is CASSGLARYEQYF. In DNA, the CDR3 is TGTGCCAGCAGCGGACTAGCTCGGTACGAGCAGTACTTC. The genes are TRBV7-2 and TRBJ2-7; 8 bases are a match to TRBD2. The CDR3 extends over 13 amino acids. Germline V CDR1 and CDR2: SGHTA, FQGNSA. V shed 5 bases, J shed 4 bases, and the junction held 4 bases outside the gene matches.

The J gene is TRBJ1-5, the V gene TRBV7-8; tentative D call: TRBD1 (5 bases). Germline V gene sequence: CDR1 SGHVS, CDR2 FQNEAQ. This CDR3 contains 13 residues. With 8 bases removed from V and 2 bases from J, the gap between germline ends came to 10 bases. The CDR3 loop is CASGGRGNQPQHF. The CDR3 nucleotides read TGTGCCAGCGGGGGGAGGGGCAATCAGCCCCAGCATTTT.